A selection of T cell receptor beta chains follows, all from one sample in a study of blood T cell repertoires in COVID-19. Sequencing used immunoSEQ multiplex PCR; TCRdb keeps in-frame clones, though not all of them. The data contain some 110,000 clones, less than 95% of them singletons. Source material: peripheral blood. The receptors derive from a human donor with active COVID-19. The donor label of this sample is uncertain. Each CDR3 is given with its conserved first and last residue. D genes are given only for firm matches. The listing skips clone size in some rows; elsewhere it reads once, few, many or a size class.

clone size: -; D gene: -; V gene: TRBV21-1; J gene: TRBJ1-1; CDR3 DNA: TGTGCCAGCAGCAATCGGGCAGGGTACACTGAAGCTTTCTTT; CDR3 protein: CASSNRAGYTEAFF
clone size: -; D gene: -; V gene: TRBV19; J gene: TRBJ2-7; CDR3 DNA: TGTGCCAGTAGTATAGGACAAGAGCAGTACTTC; CDR3 protein: CASSIGQEQYF
clone size: -; D gene: TRBD1; V gene: TRBV2; J gene: TRBJ1-5; CDR3 DNA: TGTGCCAGCAGTGGGGACAGGGGGCGATCCTACAGCAATCAGCCCCAGCATTTT; CDR3 protein: CASSGDRGRSYSNQPQHF
clone size: -; D gene: -; V gene: TRBV4-3; J gene: TRBJ1-4; CDR3 DNA: TGCGCCAGCAGCCAAGATCAGGGAAAAAAACTGTTTTTT; CDR3 protein: CASSQDQGKKLFF
clone size: few; D gene: -; V gene: TRBV4-3; J gene: TRBJ1-6; CDR3 DNA: TGCGCCAGCAGCCAAGGTGGGTGGGGGGATAATTCACCCCTCCACTTT; CDR3 protein: CASSQGGWGDNSPLHF
clone size: -; D gene: -; V gene: TRBV7-9; J gene: TRBJ2-7; CDR3 DNA: TGTGCCAGCAGGACGGGGAGCTCCTACGAGCAGTACTTC; CDR3 protein: CASRTGSSYEQYF
clone size: -; D gene: -; V gene: TRBV5-1; J gene: TRBJ2-1; CDR3 DNA: TGCGCCAGCAGCTTAGGACAGAGGGGGAATGAGCAGTTCTTC; CDR3 protein: CASSLGQRGNEQFF
clone size: -; D gene: TRBD1; V gene: TRBV4-3; J gene: TRBJ1-2; CDR3 DNA: TGCGCCAGCAGCCACCTTGGGGGACAGGGGGGCTATGGCTACACCTTC; CDR3 protein: CASSHLGGQGGYGYTF
clone size: -; D gene: TRBD1; V gene: TRBV2; J gene: TRBJ1-2; CDR3 DNA: TGTGCCAGCTCGGGACAGGGGCCCCTTTATGGCTACACCTTC; CDR3 protein: CASSGQGPLYGYTF
clone size: -; D gene: TRBD2; V gene: TRBV4-2; J gene: TRBJ2-3; CDR3 DNA: TGTGCCAGCAGCCAAGGAGCGCGGGGGGGCACAGATACGCAGTATTTT; CDR3 protein: CASSQGARGGTDTQYF
clone size: -; D gene: TRBD1; V gene: TRBV5-1; J gene: TRBJ1-3; CDR3 DNA: TGCGCCAGCAGCGGGGGACAGGGGATTATAACGGGAAACACCATATATTTT; CDR3 protein: CASSGGQGIITGNTIYF
clone size: once; D gene: -; V gene: TRBV5-4; J gene: TRBJ1-1; CDR3 DNA: TGTGCCAGCAGCTTGGAGAGAGAGAACACTGAAGCTTTCTTT; CDR3 protein: CASSLERENTEAFF
clone size: -; D gene: TRBD1; V gene: TRBV18; J gene: TRBJ1-4; CDR3 DNA: TGTGCCTCTGAAGGACAGGGTGGTGAAAAACTGTTTTTT; CDR3 protein: CASEGQGGEKLFF
clone size: -; D gene: TRBD1; V gene: TRBV15; J gene: TRBJ1-2; CDR3 DNA: TGTGCCACCAGCAGAGCCCGGGACAGGGCGAACTATGGCTACACCTTC; CDR3 protein: CATSRARDRANYGYTF
clone size: -; D gene: -; V gene: TRBV20-1; J gene: TRBJ1-5; CDR3 DNA: TGCAGTGCTAGTTTTGGGCAGTCCGGAAATCAGCCCCAGCATTTT; CDR3 protein: CSASFGQSGNQPQHF
clone size: few; D gene: TRBD1; V gene: TRBV12-3/TRBV12-4; J gene: TRBJ2-1; CDR3 DNA: TGTGCCAGCAGCGAGACAGGGGGCAATGAGCAGTTCTTC; CDR3 protein: CASSETGGNEQFF
clone size: -; D gene: -; V gene: TRBV7-2; J gene: TRBJ1-5; CDR3 DNA: TGTGCCAGCAGCTTAGGGGGCTCGGGTTACGGGTCCCAGCATTTT; CDR3 protein: CASSLGGSGYGSQHF
clone size: once; D gene: -; V gene: TRBV12-3/TRBV12-4; J gene: TRBJ2-5; CDR3 DNA: TGTGCCAGCAGTTTCAGGGAAGAGACCCAGTACTTC; CDR3 protein: CASSFREETQYF
clone size: -; D gene: TRBD1; V gene: TRBV6-5; J gene: TRBJ1-1; CDR3 DNA: TGTGCCAGCAGTTACGCTAAAACCAGGGGGGAAGCTTTCTTT; CDR3 protein: CASSYAKTRGEAFF
clone size: -; D gene: -; V gene: TRBV4-3; J gene: TRBJ2-3; CDR3 DNA: TGCGCCAGCAGCCCCGACCCTCGCAGGGACACAGATACGCAGTATTTT; CDR3 protein: CASSPDPRRDTDTQYF
clone size: -; D gene: -; V gene: TRBV5-6; J gene: TRBJ2-1; CDR3 DNA: TGTGCCAGCAGCTTGGCATTGGCCGAAAATGAGCAGTTCTTC; CDR3 protein: CASSLALAENEQFF
clone size: many; D gene: -; V gene: TRBV20-1; J gene: TRBJ1-3; CDR3 DNA: TGCAGTGCTAGGCAGGGAAACACCATATATTTT; CDR3 protein: CSARQGNTIYF
clone size: -; D gene: TRBD2; V gene: TRBV11-2; J gene: TRBJ2-3; CDR3 DNA: TGTGCCAGCAGCATGACTAGCGGGTACACAGATACGCAGTATTTT; CDR3 protein: CASSMTSGYTDTQYF
clone size: -; D gene: -; V gene: TRBV7-8; J gene: TRBJ1-3; CDR3 DNA: TGTGCCAGCAGCCCTCCGAAGGCAGGGGCTGGAAACACCATATATTTT; CDR3 protein: CASSPPKAGAGNTIYF
clone size: -; D gene: TRBD1; V gene: TRBV20-1; J gene: TRBJ1-5; CDR3 DNA: TGCAGTGCTAGTGCTAAAAACAGGGGTAGCGGTCCCCAGCATTTT; CDR3 protein: CSASAKNRGSGPQHF
clone size: -; D gene: -; V gene: TRBV27; J gene: TRBJ2-7; CDR3 DNA: TGTGCCAGCAGTTTTCGGGTCGCCTACGAGCAGTACTTC; CDR3 protein: CASSFRVAYEQYF
clone size: -; D gene: -; V gene: TRBV2; J gene: TRBJ1-5; CDR3 DNA: TGTGCCAGCGGGAAGGGGTATAGCAATCAGCCCCAGCATTTT; CDR3 protein: CASGKGYSNQPQHF
clone size: -; D gene: -; V gene: TRBV7-5; J gene: TRBJ2-5; CDR3 DNA: TGTGCCAGAAGCTTAGAAAGGGACTTCTGTCAGACCCAGTACTTC; CDR3 protein: CARSLERDFCQTQYF
clone size: -; D gene: TRBD1; V gene: TRBV10-3; J gene: TRBJ1-2; CDR3 DNA: TGTGCCATCAGGGCGACCTTGATGACAGGGGGCTTCTATGGCTACACCTTC; CDR3 protein: CAIRATLMTGGFYGYTF
clone size: -; D gene: -; V gene: TRBV5-5; J gene: TRBJ1-1; CDR3 DNA: TGTGCCAGCAGCTTGGGGAGGGTGGGTAGCACTGAAGCTTTCTTT; CDR3 protein: CASSLGRVGSTEAFF
clone size: -; D gene: -; V gene: TRBV6-5; J gene: TRBJ1-1; CDR3 DNA: TGTGCCAGCAGTACTAGGACAGTTTCCGGCGCTGAAGCTTTCTTT; CDR3 protein: CASSTRTVSGAEAFF